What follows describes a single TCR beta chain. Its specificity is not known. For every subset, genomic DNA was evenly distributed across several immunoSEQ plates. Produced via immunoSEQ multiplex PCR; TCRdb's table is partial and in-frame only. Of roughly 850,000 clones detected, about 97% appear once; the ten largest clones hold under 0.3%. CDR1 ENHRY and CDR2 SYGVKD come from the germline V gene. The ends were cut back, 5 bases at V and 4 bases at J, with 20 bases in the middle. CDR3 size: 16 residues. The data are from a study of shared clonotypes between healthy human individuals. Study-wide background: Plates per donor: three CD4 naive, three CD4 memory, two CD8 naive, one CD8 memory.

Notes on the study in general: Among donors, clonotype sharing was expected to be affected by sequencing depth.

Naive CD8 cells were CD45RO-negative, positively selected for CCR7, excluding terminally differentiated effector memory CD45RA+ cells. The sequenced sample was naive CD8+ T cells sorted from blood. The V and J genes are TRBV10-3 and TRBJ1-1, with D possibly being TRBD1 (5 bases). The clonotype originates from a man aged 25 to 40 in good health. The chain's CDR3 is CAISLSRDPRGTEAFF. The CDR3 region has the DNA TGTGCCATCAGTCTGTCGAGGGACCCCCGAGGCACTGAAGCTTTCTTT.